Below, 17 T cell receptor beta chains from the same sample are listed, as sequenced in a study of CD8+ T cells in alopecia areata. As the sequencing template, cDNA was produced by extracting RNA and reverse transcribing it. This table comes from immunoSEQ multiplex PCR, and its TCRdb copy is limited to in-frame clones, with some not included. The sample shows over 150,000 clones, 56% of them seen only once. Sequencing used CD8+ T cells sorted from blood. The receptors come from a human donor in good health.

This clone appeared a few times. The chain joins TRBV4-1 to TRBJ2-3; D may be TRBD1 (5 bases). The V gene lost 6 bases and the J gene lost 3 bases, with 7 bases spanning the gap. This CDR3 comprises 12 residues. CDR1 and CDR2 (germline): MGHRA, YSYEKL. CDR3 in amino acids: CASRDTTDTQYF. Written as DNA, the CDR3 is TGCGCCAGCAGGGACACAACAGATACGCAGTATTTT.

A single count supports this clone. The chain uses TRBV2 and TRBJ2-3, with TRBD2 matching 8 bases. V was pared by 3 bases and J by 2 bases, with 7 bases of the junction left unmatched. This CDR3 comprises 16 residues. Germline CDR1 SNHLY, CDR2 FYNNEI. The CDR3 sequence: CASSEFQRGYTDTQYF. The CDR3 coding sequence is TGTGCCAGCAGTGAGTTCCAGCGGGGGTACACAGATACGCAGTATTTT. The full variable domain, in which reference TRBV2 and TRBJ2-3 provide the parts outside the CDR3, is EPEVTQTPSHQVTQMGQEVILRCVPISNHLYFYWYRQILGQKVEFLVSFYNNEISEKSEIFDDQFSVERPDGSNFTLKIRSTKLEDSAMYFCASSEFQRGYTDTQYFGPGTRLTVL.

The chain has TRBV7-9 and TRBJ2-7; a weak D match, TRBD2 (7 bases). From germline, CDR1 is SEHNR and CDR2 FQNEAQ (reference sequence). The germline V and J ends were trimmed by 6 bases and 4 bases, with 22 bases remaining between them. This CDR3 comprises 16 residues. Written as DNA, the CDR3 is TGTGCCAGCAGTTCTGAGGGGGGGCGCCGAGGGTACGAGCAGTACTTC. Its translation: CASSSEGGRRGYEQYF.

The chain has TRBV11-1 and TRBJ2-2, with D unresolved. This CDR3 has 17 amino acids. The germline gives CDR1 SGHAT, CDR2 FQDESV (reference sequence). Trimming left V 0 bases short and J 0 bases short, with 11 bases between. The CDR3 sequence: CASSLALRTPNTGELFF. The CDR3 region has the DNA TGTGCCAGCAGCTTAGCGCTCAGGACCCCGAACACCGGGGAGCTGTTTTTT.

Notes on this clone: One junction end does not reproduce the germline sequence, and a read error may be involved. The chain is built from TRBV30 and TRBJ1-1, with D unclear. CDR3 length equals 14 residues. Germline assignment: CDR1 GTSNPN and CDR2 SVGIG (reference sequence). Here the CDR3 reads CAGRGRVVRPEAFF. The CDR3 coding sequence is TGTGCCGGGAGAGGCCGAGTGGTCCGCCCTGAAGCTTTCTTT.

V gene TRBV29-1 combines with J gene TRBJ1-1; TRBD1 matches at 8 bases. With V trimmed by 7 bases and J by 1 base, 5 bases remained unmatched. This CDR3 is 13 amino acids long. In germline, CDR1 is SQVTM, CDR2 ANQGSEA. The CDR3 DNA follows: TGCAGCGCAAAGCAGGGGGCGAACACTGAAGCTTTCTTT. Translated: CSAKQGANTEAFF.

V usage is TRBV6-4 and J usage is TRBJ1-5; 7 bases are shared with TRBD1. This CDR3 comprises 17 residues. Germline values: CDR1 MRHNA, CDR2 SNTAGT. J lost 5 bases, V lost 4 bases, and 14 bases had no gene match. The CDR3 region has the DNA TGTGCCAGCAGTGTTGGGTCAGGGGGTTTATCCCATCAGCCCCAGCATTTT. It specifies CASSVGSGGLSHQPQHF.

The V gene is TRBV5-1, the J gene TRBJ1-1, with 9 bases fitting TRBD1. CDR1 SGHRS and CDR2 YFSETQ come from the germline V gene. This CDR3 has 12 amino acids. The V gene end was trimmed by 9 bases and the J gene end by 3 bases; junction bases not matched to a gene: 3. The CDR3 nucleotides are TGCGCCACCCGGGACAGGGACACTGAAGCTTTCTTT. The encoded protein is CATRDRDTEAFF.

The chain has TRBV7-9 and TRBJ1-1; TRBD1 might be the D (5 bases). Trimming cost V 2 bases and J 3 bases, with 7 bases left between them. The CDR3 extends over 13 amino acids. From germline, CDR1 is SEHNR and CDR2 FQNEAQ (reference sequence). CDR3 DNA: TGTGCCAGCAGCTTATCCAGGGACACTGAAGCTTTCTTT. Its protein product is CASSLSRDTEAFF.

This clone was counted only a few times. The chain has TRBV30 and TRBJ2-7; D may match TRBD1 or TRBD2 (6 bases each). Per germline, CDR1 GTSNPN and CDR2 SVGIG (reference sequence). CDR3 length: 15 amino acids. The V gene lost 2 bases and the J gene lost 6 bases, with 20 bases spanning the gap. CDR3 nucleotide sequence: TGTGCCTGGAGTCAAACAGGGATGGAGGGGCTCGAGCAGTACTTC. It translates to CAWSQTGMEGLEQYF.

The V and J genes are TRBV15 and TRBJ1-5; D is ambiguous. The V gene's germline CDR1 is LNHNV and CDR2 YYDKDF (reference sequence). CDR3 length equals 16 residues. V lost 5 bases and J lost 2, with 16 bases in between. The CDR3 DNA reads TGTGCCACCAGCCAGAGATCGTTAGACGGCAATCAGCCCCAGCATTTT. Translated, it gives CATSQRSLDGNQPQHF.

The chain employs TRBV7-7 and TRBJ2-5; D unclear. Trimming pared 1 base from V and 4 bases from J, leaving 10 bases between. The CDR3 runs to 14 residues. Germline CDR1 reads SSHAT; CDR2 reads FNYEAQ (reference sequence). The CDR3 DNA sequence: TGTGCCAGCAGCTTAGGAGTCGTCAGAGAGACCCAGTACTTC. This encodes CASSLGVVRETQYF.

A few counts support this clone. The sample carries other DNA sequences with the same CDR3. CDR3 sequence: CASSGGTEAFF. DNA of the CDR3: TGCGCCAGCAGCGGGGGAACTGAAGCTTTCTTT. V gene TRBV5-1 combines with J gene TRBJ1-1; tentative D call: TRBD1 (5 bases). CDR3 size: 11 residues. V lost 4 bases, J lost 5 bases, and 6 bases lay in between. Germline CDR1 SGHRS, CDR2 YFSETQ.

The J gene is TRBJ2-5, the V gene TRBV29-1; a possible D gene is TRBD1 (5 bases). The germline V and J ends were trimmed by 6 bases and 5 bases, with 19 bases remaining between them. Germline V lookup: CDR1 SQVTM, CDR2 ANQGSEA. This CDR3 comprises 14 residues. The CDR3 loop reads CSVDAPGNWETQYF. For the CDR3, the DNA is TGCAGCGTCGATGCCCCAGGGAACTGGGAGACCCAGTACTTC.

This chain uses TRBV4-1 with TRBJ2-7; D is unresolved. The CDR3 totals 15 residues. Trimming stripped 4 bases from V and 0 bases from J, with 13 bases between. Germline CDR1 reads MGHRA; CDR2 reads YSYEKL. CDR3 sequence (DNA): TGCGCCAGCAGCCGAGACTTACCCCTCTCCTACGAGCAGTACTTC. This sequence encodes CASSRDLPLSYEQYF.

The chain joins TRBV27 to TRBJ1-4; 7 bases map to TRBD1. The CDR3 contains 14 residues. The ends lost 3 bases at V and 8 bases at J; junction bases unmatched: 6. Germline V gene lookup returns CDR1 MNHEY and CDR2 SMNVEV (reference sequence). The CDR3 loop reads CASSFGRGVEKLFF. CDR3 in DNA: TGTGCCAGCAGTTTCGGCAGGGGGGTAGAAAAACTGTTTTTT. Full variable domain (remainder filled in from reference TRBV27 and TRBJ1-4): EAQVTQNPRYLITVTGKKLTVTCSQNMNHEYMSWYRQDPGLGLRQIYYSMNVEVTDKGDVPEGYKVSRKEKRNFPLILESPSPNQTSLYFCASSFGRGVEKLFFGSGTQLSVL.

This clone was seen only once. CDR3 sequence (DNA): TGTGCCAGCACCCTTGGCGGGGGTGAGACCCAGTACTTC. It encodes CASTLGGGETQYF. The rearrangement links TRBV11-2 to TRBJ2-5; 7 bases map to TRBD2. The germline V gene encodes CDR1 SGHAT and CDR2 FQNNGV. Unmatched junction bases numbered 7, after V lost 7 bases and J lost 5 bases. CDR3 length: 13 residues.